This T cell receptor beta chain derives from a study of cytomegalovirus exposure and HLA in healthy donors. Overall study: Of several hundred genotyped donors, roughly 81% grouped in the Caucasian-associated ancestry cluster. General study results and limits: The listing of 150 to 200 TCR beta chains classed them as cytomegalovirus-associated. In a later analysis, common viral pathogens appeared linked to several of the most significant clusters.

Germline assignment: CDR1 SEHNR and CDR2 FQNEAQ (reference sequence). This CDR3 comprises 14 residues. Trimming took 2 bases from V and 6 from J, leaving 10 bases between them. Comments on this clone: Its antigen is unidentified.

The primer mix had 60 Vbeta and 13 Jbeta primers. TCRdb's table, derived via immunoSEQ multiplex PCR, lists solely in-frame clones and lacks some. The repertoire holds approximately 150,000 clones, with roughly 10% as singletons. V is TRBV7-9 and J is TRBJ1-4, with D possibly being TRBD1 (6 bases). This TCR was recovered from a male donor in good health and CMV-seronegative. The source material was PBMCs. CDR3 DNA: TGTGCCAGCAGCTTAAGGACAGACTATGAAAAACTGTTTTTT. Protein sequence: CASSLRTDYEKLFF.